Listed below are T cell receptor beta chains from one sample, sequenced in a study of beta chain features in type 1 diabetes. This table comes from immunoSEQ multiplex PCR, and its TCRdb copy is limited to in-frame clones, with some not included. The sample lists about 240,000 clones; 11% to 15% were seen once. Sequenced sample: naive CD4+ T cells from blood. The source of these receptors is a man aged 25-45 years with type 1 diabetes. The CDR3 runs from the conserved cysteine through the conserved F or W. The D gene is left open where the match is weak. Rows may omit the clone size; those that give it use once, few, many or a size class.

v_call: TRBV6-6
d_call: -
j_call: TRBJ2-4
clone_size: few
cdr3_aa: CASTGRAKNIQYF
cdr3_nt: TGTGCCAGCACAGGCCGGGCCAAAAACATTCAGTACTTC

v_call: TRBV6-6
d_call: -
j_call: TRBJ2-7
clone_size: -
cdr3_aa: CASSYPAWGQYEQYF
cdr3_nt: TGTGCCAGCAGTTACCCGGCATGGGGGCAGTACGAGCAGTACTTC

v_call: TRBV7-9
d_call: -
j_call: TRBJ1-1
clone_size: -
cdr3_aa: CATGTEAFF
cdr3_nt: TGTGCCACGGGGACTGAAGCTTTCTTT

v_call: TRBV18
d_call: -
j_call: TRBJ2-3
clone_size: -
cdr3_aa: CASSLGTWTSTDTQYF
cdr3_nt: TGTGCCAGCTCACTTGGGACTTGGACTAGCACAGATACGCAGTATTTT

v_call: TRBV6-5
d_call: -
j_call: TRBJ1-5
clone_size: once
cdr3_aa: CASRPGHGGPQPQHF
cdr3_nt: TGTGCCAGCAGGCCCGGCCACGGGGGTCCTCAGCCCCAGCATTTT

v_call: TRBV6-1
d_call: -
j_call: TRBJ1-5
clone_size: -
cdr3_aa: CASSAYRVHQPQHF
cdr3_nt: TGTGCCAGCAGTGCCTACAGGGTTCATCAGCCCCAGCATTTT

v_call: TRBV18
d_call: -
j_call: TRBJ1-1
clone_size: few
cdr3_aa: CASSARGLNTEAFF
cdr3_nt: TGTGCCAGCTCAGCGCGGGGCTTGAACACTGAAGCTTTCTTT

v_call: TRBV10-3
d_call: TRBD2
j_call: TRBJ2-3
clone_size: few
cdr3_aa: CATLAGGGDTQYF
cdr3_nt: TGTGCCACCCTAGCGGGGGGAGGAGATACGCAGTATTTT

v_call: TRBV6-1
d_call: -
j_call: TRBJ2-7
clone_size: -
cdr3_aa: CASSEGMSRAYEQYF
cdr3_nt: TGTGCCAGCAGTGAAGGTATGAGTCGGGCCTACGAGCAGTACTTC

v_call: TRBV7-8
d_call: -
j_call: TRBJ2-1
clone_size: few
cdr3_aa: CASSLVGVGEQFF
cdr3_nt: TGTGCCAGCAGCTTAGTGGGCGTGGGTGAGCAGTTCTTC

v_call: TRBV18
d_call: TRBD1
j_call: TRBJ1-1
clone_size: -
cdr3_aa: CASSRGQGYTEAFF
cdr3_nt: TGTGCCAGCTCCCGGGGACAGGGGTACACTGAAGCTTTCTTT

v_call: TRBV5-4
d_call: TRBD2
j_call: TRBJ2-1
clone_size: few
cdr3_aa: CASSFGLASSYNEQFF
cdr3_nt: TGTGCCAGCAGCTTTGGACTAGCGAGCTCCTACAATGAGCAGTTCTTC

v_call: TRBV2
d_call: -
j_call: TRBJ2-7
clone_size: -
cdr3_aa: CASSGPGDEQYF
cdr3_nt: TGTGCCAGCAGTGGGCCGGGGGATGAGCAGTACTTC

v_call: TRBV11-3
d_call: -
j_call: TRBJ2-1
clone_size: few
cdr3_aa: CASSSMGEVAYNEQFF
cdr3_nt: TGTGCCAGCAGCTCGATGGGGGAGGTCGCGTACAATGAGCAGTTCTTC

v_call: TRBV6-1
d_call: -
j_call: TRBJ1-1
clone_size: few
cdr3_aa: CASSELQSTEAFF
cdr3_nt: TGTGCCAGCAGCGAGCTACAGTCAACTGAAGCTTTCTTT

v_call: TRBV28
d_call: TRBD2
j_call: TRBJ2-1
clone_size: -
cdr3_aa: CASSLDVAGDNEQFF
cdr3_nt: TGTGCCAGCAGTTTAGACGTAGCGGGGGACAATGAGCAGTTCTTC

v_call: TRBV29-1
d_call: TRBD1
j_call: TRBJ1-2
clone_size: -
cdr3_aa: CSVVSLTGGLNYGYTF
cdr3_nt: TGCAGCGTTGTTAGCCTTACAGGGGGTCTGAACTATGGCTACACCTTC

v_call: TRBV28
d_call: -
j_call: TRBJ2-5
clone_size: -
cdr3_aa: CASSGGRRETQYF
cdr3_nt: TGTGCCAGCAGTGGCGGTCGGCGGGAGACCCAGTACTTC

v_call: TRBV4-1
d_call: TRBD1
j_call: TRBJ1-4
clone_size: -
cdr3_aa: CASSQVTGAQEKLFF
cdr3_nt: TGCGCCAGCAGCCAAGTGACAGGGGCTCAAGAAAAACTGTTTTTT

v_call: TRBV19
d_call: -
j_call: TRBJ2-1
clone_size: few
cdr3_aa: CASRGAGGTGGNEQFF
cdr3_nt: TGTGCCAGTCGTGGGGCCGGGGGGACAGGAGGCAATGAGCAGTTCTTC

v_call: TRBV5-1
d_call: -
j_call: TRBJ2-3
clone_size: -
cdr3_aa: CASSLGGLTDTQYF
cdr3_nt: TGCGCCAGCAGCTTGGGGGGCCTCACAGATACGCAGTATTTT

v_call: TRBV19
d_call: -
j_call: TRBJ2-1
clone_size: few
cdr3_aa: CASSTARYNEQFF
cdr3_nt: TGTGCCAGTAGTACGGCTAGATACAATGAGCAGTTCTTC

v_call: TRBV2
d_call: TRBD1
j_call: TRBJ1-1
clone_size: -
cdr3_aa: CASSATGGKVAEAFF
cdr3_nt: TGTGCCAGCAGCGCGACAGGGGGGAAGGTCGCTGAAGCTTTCTTT

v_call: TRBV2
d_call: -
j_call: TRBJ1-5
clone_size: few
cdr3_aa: CASSPNLLQPQHF
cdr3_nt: TGTGCCAGCAGCCCTAACCTGTTACAGCCCCAGCATTTT

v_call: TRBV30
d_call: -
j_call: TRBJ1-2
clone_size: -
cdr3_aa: CAWADRKLDGYTF
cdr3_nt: TGTGCCTGGGCTGACAGGAAATTGGATGGCTACACCTTC

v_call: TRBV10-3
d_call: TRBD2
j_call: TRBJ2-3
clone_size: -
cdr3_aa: CAISEGGRNADTQYF
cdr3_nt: TGTGCCATCAGTGAAGGCGGGAGGAACGCAGATACGCAGTATTTT